A few counts support the clone carrying this T cell receptor (beta chain). Its target is not known. The data stem from a study of cytomegalovirus exposure and HLA in healthy donors. Per germline, CDR1 SGDLS and CDR2 YYNGEE. CDR3 length equals 15 residues. Deletions cut 4 bases from V and 2 bases from J, with 16 bases between. Whole-study results and caveats: TCR beta chain V- and J-gene trimming was linked, in a later analysis, to a missense variant in DCLRE1C. Cytomegalovirus-associated TCR beta chains were listed, numbering approximately 150. Later analysis found that TCR beta chains associated with HLA were more clonally expanded than other, equally common chains. A later analysis reportedly found fewer N-insertions in an Asian-associated ancestry cluster than the approximately 670-donor mean.

A multiplex PCR was run with 60 Vbeta primers and 13 Jbeta primers. Only in-frame clones appear in the TCRdb table, and some are missing; sequencing was by immunoSEQ multiplex PCR. The sample holds some 220,000 clones, 82% seen once. The rearrangement uses TRBV9 and TRBJ2-7; no definite D call. The sequenced sample was PBMCs. The clonotype was recovered from a woman aged 40-49 years in good health and CMV-seronegative. Here the CDR3 reads CASSFTGSPTYEQYF. The CDR3 bases are TGTGCCAGCAGCTTTACCGGGTCTCCAACCTACGAGCAGTACTTC.